The rows below give T cell receptor beta chains drawn from one sample of a study of blood T cell repertoires in COVID-19. Method: immunoSEQ multiplex PCR; TCRdb's copy keeps in-frame clones and lacks some. The table has 250,000 or so clones, around nine tenths seen once; the top ten hold 11%. The sequencing input was PBMCs or T cells enriched from blood (not recorded which). The receptors stem from a man between 25 and 39 years old who had recovered from COVID-19. Each CDR3 is given with its conserved first and last residue. The order of the fields is CDR3 length, V gene, clone size, D gene, J gene, CDR3 protein, CDR3 DNA. D genes are given only for firm matches. Size is omitted from some rows. Given values are once, few, many or a class for expanded clones.

CDR3 length: 16
V gene: TRBV27
clone size: NA
D gene: NA
J gene: TRBJ1-1
CDR3 protein: CASSPRTLLMNTEAFF
CDR3 DNA: TGTGCCAGCAGTCCAAGGACACTTCTAATGAACACTGAAGCTTTCTTT

CDR3 length: 15
V gene: TRBV7-9
clone size: NA
D gene: NA
J gene: TRBJ1-3
CDR3 protein: CASSYSVRSGNTIYF
CDR3 DNA: TGTGCCAGCAGCTATAGCGTCAGGTCTGGAAACACCATATATTTT

CDR3 length: 18
V gene: TRBV18
clone size: NA
D gene: TRBD1
J gene: TRBJ1-1
CDR3 protein: CASSPRDRGRVVNTEAFF
CDR3 DNA: TGTGCCAGCTCGCCCCGTGACAGGGGGCGAGTGGTGAACACTGAAGCTTTCTTT

CDR3 length: 15
V gene: TRBV10-1
clone size: once
D gene: NA
J gene: TRBJ2-2
CDR3 protein: CASSDKAVPSGELFF
CDR3 DNA: TGCGCCAGCAGTGATAAAGCGGTCCCGAGTGGGGAGCTGTTTTTT

CDR3 length: 15
V gene: TRBV6-5
clone size: few
D gene: NA
J gene: TRBJ1-1
CDR3 protein: CASSYSRVLNTEAFF
CDR3 DNA: TGTGCCAGCAGTTACTCGAGAGTGTTGAACACTGAAGCTTTCTTT

CDR3 length: 11
V gene: TRBV5-1
clone size: NA
D gene: NA
J gene: TRBJ2-3
CDR3 protein: CASNQGDTQYF
CDR3 DNA: TGCGCCAGCAACCAGGGGGATACGCAGTATTTT

CDR3 length: 15
V gene: TRBV19
clone size: NA
D gene: TRBD2
J gene: TRBJ2-1
CDR3 protein: CASSVSGSSYNEQFF
CDR3 DNA: TGTGCCAGTAGTGTTAGCGGGAGCTCCTACAATGAGCAGTTCTTC

CDR3 length: 16
V gene: TRBV9
clone size: NA
D gene: NA
J gene: TRBJ1-1
CDR3 protein: CASSGRDVTGDTEAFF
CDR3 DNA: TGTGCCAGCAGCGGACGAGATGTGACGGGGGACACTGAAGCTTTCTTT

CDR3 length: 13
V gene: TRBV30
clone size: NA
D gene: NA
J gene: TRBJ1-5
CDR3 protein: CAWATGARQPQHF
CDR3 DNA: TGTGCCTGGGCCACAGGCGCTAGGCAGCCCCAGCATTTT

CDR3 length: 11
V gene: TRBV12-3/TRBV12-4
clone size: NA
D gene: NA
J gene: TRBJ1-1
CDR3 protein: CASSLRGGAFF
CDR3 DNA: TGTGCCAGCAGTTTAAGAGGGGGTGCTTTCTTT

CDR3 length: 14
V gene: TRBV30
clone size: NA
D gene: TRBD1
J gene: TRBJ1-2
CDR3 protein: CAWSVIGGDYGYTF
CDR3 DNA: TGTGCCTGGAGTGTAATAGGGGGCGACTATGGCTACACCTTC

CDR3 length: 14
V gene: TRBV4-1
clone size: NA
D gene: TRBD1
J gene: TRBJ1-2
CDR3 protein: CASSQAGTGLGYTF
CDR3 DNA: TGCGCCAGCAGCCAGGCCGGGACAGGGCTAGGCTACACCTTC

CDR3 length: 14
V gene: TRBV7-2
clone size: NA
D gene: NA
J gene: TRBJ2-5
CDR3 protein: CASSLELTRETQYF
CDR3 DNA: TGTGCCAGCAGCTTAGAACTAACCCGAGAGACCCAGTACTTC

CDR3 length: 21
V gene: TRBV27
clone size: NA
D gene: TRBD2
J gene: TRBJ2-1
CDR3 protein: CASSSRPTSGRLQSSYNEQFF
CDR3 DNA: TGTGCCAGCAGTTCCCGCCCGACTAGCGGGCGCCTACAGAGCTCCTACAATGAGCAGTTCTTC

CDR3 length: 16
V gene: TRBV3-1/TRBV3-2
clone size: NA
D gene: TRBD1
J gene: TRBJ1-1
CDR3 protein: CASSNPGTGSGAEAFF
CDR3 DNA: TGTGCCAGCAGCAATCCCGGGACAGGGTCCGGGGCTGAAGCTTTCTTT

CDR3 length: 13
V gene: TRBV15
clone size: NA
D gene: NA
J gene: TRBJ1-2
CDR3 protein: CATSRDISYGYTF
CDR3 DNA: TGTGCCACCAGCAGAGATATCAGCTATGGCTACACCTTC

CDR3 length: 17
V gene: TRBV7-4
clone size: NA
D gene: NA
J gene: TRBJ1-5
CDR3 protein: CASTDAYGGGSNQPQHF
CDR3 DNA: TGCGCCAGCACCGACGCATACGGGGGGGGCAGCAATCAGCCCCAGCATTTT

CDR3 length: 14
V gene: TRBV5-1
clone size: NA
D gene: NA
J gene: TRBJ2-1
CDR3 protein: CASSFGSSYNEQFF
CDR3 DNA: TGCGCCAGCAGCTTTGGGAGCTCCTACAATGAGCAGTTCTTC

CDR3 length: 14
V gene: TRBV20-1
clone size: NA
D gene: NA
J gene: TRBJ2-3
CDR3 protein: CSASLAFSTDTQYF
CDR3 DNA: TGCAGTGCTAGTCTAGCGTTTAGCACAGATACGCAGTATTTT

CDR3 length: 16
V gene: TRBV21-1
clone size: NA
D gene: NA
J gene: TRBJ2-6
CDR3 protein: CASSKDDIGGANVLTF
CDR3 DNA: TGTGCCAGCAGCAAAGATGACATTGGTGGGGCCAACGTCCTGACTTTC

CDR3 length: 12
V gene: TRBV6-5
clone size: NA
D gene: NA
J gene: TRBJ1-2
CDR3 protein: CASSSPQGGYTF
CDR3 DNA: TGTGCCAGCAGTTCCCCCCAGGGTGGCTACACCTTC

CDR3 length: 15
V gene: TRBV3-1/TRBV3-2
clone size: NA
D gene: NA
J gene: TRBJ1-2
CDR3 protein: CASSRPRQDPYGYTF
CDR3 DNA: TGTGCCAGCAGCCGGCCGAGACAGGACCCTTATGGCTACACCTTC

CDR3 length: 16
V gene: TRBV19
clone size: NA
D gene: TRBD1
J gene: TRBJ1-1
CDR3 protein: CASTRPGQGVYTEAFF
CDR3 DNA: TGTGCCAGTACCCGACCGGGACAGGGTGTTTACACTGAAGCTTTCTTT

CDR3 length: 13
V gene: TRBV6-5
clone size: NA
D gene: NA
J gene: TRBJ1-2
CDR3 protein: CASSYSGGYGYTF
CDR3 DNA: TGTGCCAGCAGTTACTCCGGGGGCTATGGCTACACCTTC

CDR3 length: 15
V gene: TRBV28
clone size: NA
D gene: TRBD1
J gene: TRBJ2-5
CDR3 protein: CASSSPGQGTETQYF
CDR3 DNA: TGTGCCAGCAGTTCGCCGGGACAGGGAACAGAGACCCAGTACTTC

CDR3 length: 17
V gene: TRBV12-5
clone size: NA
D gene: NA
J gene: TRBJ2-1
CDR3 protein: CASGRGTAVLSYNEQFF
CDR3 DNA: TGTGCTAGTGGTCGGGGGACAGCTGTATTATCCTACAATGAGCAGTTCTTC

CDR3 length: 16
V gene: TRBV4-2
clone size: NA
D gene: TRBD1
J gene: TRBJ1-6
CDR3 protein: CASSQDPGQKNSPLHF
CDR3 DNA: TGTGCCAGCAGCCAAGACCCGGGACAGAAGAATTCACCCCTCCACTTT

CDR3 length: 13
V gene: TRBV7-9
clone size: NA
D gene: TRBD1
J gene: TRBJ1-3
CDR3 protein: CASSLGQGNTIYF
CDR3 DNA: TGTGCCAGCAGCCTGGGACAGGGAAACACCATATATTTT

CDR3 length: 12
V gene: TRBV19
clone size: NA
D gene: NA
J gene: TRBJ2-1
CDR3 protein: CASSFPYREQFF
CDR3 DNA: TGTGCCAGTAGTTTCCCCTACCGGGAGCAGTTCTTC

CDR3 length: 16
V gene: TRBV7-6
clone size: once
D gene: NA
J gene: TRBJ1-1
CDR3 protein: CASSLGPSGGNTEAFF
CDR3 DNA: TGTGCCAGCAGCTTAGGTCCTTCGGGGGGGAACACTGAAGCTTTCTTT

CDR3 length: 17
V gene: TRBV4-1
clone size: NA
D gene: TRBD2
J gene: TRBJ2-5
CDR3 protein: CASSQDGSSGKGETQYF
CDR3 DNA: TGCGCCAGCAGCCAAGATGGGTCTAGCGGCAAGGGAGAGACCCAGTACTTC

CDR3 length: 15
V gene: TRBV7-2
clone size: NA
D gene: TRBD2
J gene: TRBJ2-3
CDR3 protein: CASSLGLAVSDTQYF
CDR3 DNA: TGTGCCAGCAGCCTGGGACTAGCGGTCTCAGATACGCAGTATTTT

CDR3 length: 17
V gene: TRBV3-1/TRBV3-2
clone size: NA
D gene: NA
J gene: TRBJ2-3
CDR3 protein: CASSQEVGGIRTDTQYF
CDR3 DNA: TGTGCCAGCAGCCAAGAGGTTGGCGGGATAAGGACAGATACGCAGTATTTT

CDR3 length: 14
V gene: TRBV6-5
clone size: few
D gene: NA
J gene: TRBJ2-2
CDR3 protein: CASSYGGGTGELFF
CDR3 DNA: TGTGCCAGCAGTTACGGAGGCGGGACCGGGGAGCTGTTTTTT

CDR3 length: 15
V gene: TRBV7-9
clone size: NA
D gene: NA
J gene: TRBJ2-7
CDR3 protein: CASSYASPGLGEQYF
CDR3 DNA: TGTGCCAGCAGCTACGCCAGCCCGGGATTGGGGGAGCAGTACTTC

CDR3 length: 15
V gene: TRBV5-6
clone size: NA
D gene: TRBD1
J gene: TRBJ2-5
CDR3 protein: CASSTPGQGFKTQYF
CDR3 DNA: TGTGCCAGCAGCACCCCGGGACAGGGGTTTAAGACCCAGTACTTC

CDR3 length: 13
V gene: TRBV6-4
clone size: NA
D gene: NA
J gene: TRBJ1-5
CDR3 protein: CASSVDGEQPQHF
CDR3 DNA: TGTGCCAGCAGTGTAGACGGGGAACAGCCCCAGCATTTT

CDR3 length: 16
V gene: TRBV5-1
clone size: NA
D gene: TRBD2
J gene: TRBJ2-2
CDR3 protein: CASSLSSGVNTGELFF
CDR3 DNA: TGCGCCAGCAGCCTTTCAAGCGGGGTGAACACCGGGGAGCTGTTTTTT

CDR3 length: 15
V gene: TRBV4-3
clone size: NA
D gene: NA
J gene: TRBJ1-1
CDR3 protein: CASSQGGGVETEAFF
CDR3 DNA: TGCGCCAGCAGCCAAGGAGGAGGCGTGGAGACTGAAGCTTTCTTT

CDR3 length: 13
V gene: TRBV6-5
clone size: NA
D gene: NA
J gene: TRBJ1-2
CDR3 protein: CASSTGGNYGYTF
CDR3 DNA: TGTGCCAGCAGTACCGGGGGGAACTATGGCTACACCTTC

CDR3 length: 15
V gene: TRBV19
clone size: NA
D gene: NA
J gene: TRBJ2-6
CDR3 protein: CASTGGFSGANVLTF
CDR3 DNA: TGTGCCAGTACAGGAGGATTCTCTGGGGCCAACGTCCTGACTTTC

CDR3 length: 14
V gene: TRBV6-5
clone size: few
D gene: NA
J gene: TRBJ1-1
CDR3 protein: CASNRVLPNTEAFF
CDR3 DNA: TGTGCCAGCAACAGGGTCCTTCCGAACACTGAAGCTTTCTTT

CDR3 length: 16
V gene: TRBV7-2
clone size: NA
D gene: NA
J gene: TRBJ2-2
CDR3 protein: CASSLLPGTNTGELFF
CDR3 DNA: TGTGCCAGCAGCTTACTCCCGGGAACTAACACCGGGGAGCTGTTTTTT

CDR3 length: 18
V gene: TRBV3-1/TRBV3-2
clone size: NA
D gene: TRBD1
J gene: TRBJ2-1
CDR3 protein: CASSEYGFGTGGYNEQFF
CDR3 DNA: TGTGCCAGCAGCGAATACGGTTTCGGGACAGGGGGCTACAATGAGCAGTTCTTC

CDR3 length: 13
V gene: TRBV6-5
clone size: NA
D gene: NA
J gene: TRBJ2-1
CDR3 protein: CASSYASNNEQFF
CDR3 DNA: TGTGCCAGCAGTTACGCTAGTAACAATGAGCAGTTCTTC